The entry below describes one TCR beta chain. No antigen is known for it. This entry comes from a study of Tregs in tolerant kidney transplant recipients. Points from the study as a whole: Changing PCR primers prevented nucleotide comparison between some patients' samples. Few patients were studied, so findings need validation in larger groups.

Assay used: immunoSEQ multiplex PCR; TCRdb lists only in-frame clones, some missing. This table has roughly 16,000 clones, about four fifths appearing once. Thawed PBMCs were FACS-sorted into unstimulated CD4+CD25+CD127- regulatory T cells, CD4+CD25- non-regulatory cells, CD4 and CD8 cells. Thawed PBMCs were rested overnight at 37°C with 200 IU/ml IL-2 before regulatory T cell sorting. The CDR3 consists of 12 residues. CDR1 SEHNR and CDR2 FQNEAQ come from the germline V gene (reference sequence). V lost 3 bases to trimming and J lost 3 bases, with 5 bases between them. This sequence was found in a human donor who received a combined kidney and bone marrow transplant. The V gene is TRBV7-9, the J gene TRBJ2-5; D uncertain. The source material was Tregs from blood, sampled before the transplant. The CDR3 is CASSFLEETQYF. The CDR3 nucleotides read TGTGCCAGCAGCTTCTTAGAAGAGACCCAGTACTTC.